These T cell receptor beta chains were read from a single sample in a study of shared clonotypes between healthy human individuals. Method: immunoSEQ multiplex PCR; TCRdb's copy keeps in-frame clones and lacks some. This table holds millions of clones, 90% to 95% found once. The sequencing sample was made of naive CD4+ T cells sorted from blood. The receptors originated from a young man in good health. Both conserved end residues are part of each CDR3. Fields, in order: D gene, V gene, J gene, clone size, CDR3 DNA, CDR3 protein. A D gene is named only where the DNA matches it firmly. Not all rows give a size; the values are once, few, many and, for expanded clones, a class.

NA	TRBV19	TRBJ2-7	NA	TGTGCCAGCTCCCCAAGCGACGGGAGTTATGGCGAGCAGTACTTC	CASSPSDGSYGEQYF
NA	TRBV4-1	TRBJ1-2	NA	TGCGCCAGCAGCGTCCAGGGTAGATATGGCTACACCTTC	CASSVQGRYGYTF
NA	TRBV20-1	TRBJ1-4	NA	TGCAGTGCTCCAGATAATGAAAAACTGTTTTTT	CSAPDNEKLFF
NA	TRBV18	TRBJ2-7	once	TGTGCCAGCTCACCACCGGCGGGGGAGCAGTACTTC	CASSPPAGEQYF
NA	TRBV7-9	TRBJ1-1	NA	TGTGCCAGCAGCCCCGATGGGCCACAGAACACTGAAGCTTTCTTT	CASSPDGPQNTEAFF
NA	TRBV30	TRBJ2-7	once	TGTGCCTGGAGTGTAGGTCCGACGCGCGAGAAGCAGTACTTC	CAWSVGPTREKQYF
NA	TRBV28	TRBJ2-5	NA	TGTGCCAGCAGTGGGGGGAGACAAGAGACCCAGTACTTC	CASSGGRQETQYF
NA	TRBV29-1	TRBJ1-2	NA	TGCAGCGTGGACAGCAACTATGGCTACACCTTC	CSVDSNYGYTF
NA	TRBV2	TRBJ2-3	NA	TGTGCCAGCAGTATGAGCGGAATCACAGATACGCAGTATTTT	CASSMSGITDTQYF
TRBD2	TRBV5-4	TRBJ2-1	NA	TGTGCCAGCAGCTTGGGTATCAGCGGGGGATACAATGAGCAGTTCTTC	CASSLGISGGYNEQFF
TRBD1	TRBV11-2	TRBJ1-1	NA	TGTGCCAGCAGCTCTAGGGGCCAGGGGGCCCTGGGATGGACTGAAGCTTTCTTT	CASSSRGQGALGWTEAFF
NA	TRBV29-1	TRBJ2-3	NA	TGCAGCGTTGTAGGGCGTTACACAGATACGCAGTATTTT	CSVVGRYTDTQYF
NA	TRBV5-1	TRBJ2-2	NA	TGCGCCAGCAGCTTAGCGATGGACACCGGGGAGCTGTTTTTT	CASSLAMDTGELFF